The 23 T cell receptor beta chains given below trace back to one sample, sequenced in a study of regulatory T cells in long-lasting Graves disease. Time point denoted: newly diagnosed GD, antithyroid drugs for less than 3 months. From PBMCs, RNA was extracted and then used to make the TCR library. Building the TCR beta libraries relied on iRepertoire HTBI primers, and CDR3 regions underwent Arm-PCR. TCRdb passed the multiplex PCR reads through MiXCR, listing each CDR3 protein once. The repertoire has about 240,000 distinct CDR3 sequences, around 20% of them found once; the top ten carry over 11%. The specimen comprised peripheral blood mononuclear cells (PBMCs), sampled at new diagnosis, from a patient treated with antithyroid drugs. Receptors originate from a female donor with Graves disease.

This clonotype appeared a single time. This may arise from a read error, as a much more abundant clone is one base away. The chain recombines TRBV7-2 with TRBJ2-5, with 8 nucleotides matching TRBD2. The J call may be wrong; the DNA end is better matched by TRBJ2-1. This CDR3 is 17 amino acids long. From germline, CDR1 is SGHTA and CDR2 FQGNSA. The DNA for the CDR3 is TGTGCCAGCAGTTACTCGAGTGCGGGGGGCCCGGGGAATGAGCAGTTCTTC. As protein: CASSYSSAGGPGNEQFF.

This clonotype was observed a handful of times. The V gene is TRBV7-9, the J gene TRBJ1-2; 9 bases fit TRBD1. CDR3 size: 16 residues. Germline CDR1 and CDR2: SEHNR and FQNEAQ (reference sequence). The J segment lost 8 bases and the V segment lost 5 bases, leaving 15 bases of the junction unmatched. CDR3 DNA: TGTGCCAGCAGCCCTCCCCAAGGACAGGGGTTGAGAGGCTACACCTTC. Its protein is CASSPPQGQGLRGYTF.

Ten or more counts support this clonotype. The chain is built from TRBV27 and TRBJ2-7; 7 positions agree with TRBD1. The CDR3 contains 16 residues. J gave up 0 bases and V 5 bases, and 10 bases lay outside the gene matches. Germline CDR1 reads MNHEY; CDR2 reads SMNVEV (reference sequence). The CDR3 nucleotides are TGTGCCAGCAGTGCGGGTAGGGACAGACTCTCCTACGAGCAGTACTTC. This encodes CASSAGRDRLSYEQYF.

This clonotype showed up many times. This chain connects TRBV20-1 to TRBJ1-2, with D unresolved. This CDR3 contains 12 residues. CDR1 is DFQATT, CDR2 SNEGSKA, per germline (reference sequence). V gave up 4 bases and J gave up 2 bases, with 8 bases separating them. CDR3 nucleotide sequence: TGCAGTGCTACCCGGCCGAACTATGGCTACACCTTC. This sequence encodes CSATRPNYGYTF.

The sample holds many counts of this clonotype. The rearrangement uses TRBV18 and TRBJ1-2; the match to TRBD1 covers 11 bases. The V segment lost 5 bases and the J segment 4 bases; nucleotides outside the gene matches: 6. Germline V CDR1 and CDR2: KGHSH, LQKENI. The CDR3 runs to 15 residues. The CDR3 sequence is CASSTGQGAAYGYTF. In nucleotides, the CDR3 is TGTGCCAGCTCAACAGGACAGGGGGCGGCCTATGGCTACACCTTC. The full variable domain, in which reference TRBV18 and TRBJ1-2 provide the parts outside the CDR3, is NAGVMQNPRHLVRRRGQEARLRCSPMKGHSHVYWYRQLPEEGLKFMVYLQKENIIDESGMPKERFSAEFPKEGPSILRIQQVVRGDSAAYFCASSTGQGAAYGYTFGSGTRLTVV.

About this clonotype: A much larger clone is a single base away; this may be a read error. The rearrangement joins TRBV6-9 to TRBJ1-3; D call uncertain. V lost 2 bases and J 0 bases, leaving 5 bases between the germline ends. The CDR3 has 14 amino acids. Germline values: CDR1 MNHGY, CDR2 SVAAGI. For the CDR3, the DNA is TGTGCCAGCAGTTATAACAGCTCTGGAAACACCATATATTTT. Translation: CASSYNSSGNTIYF.

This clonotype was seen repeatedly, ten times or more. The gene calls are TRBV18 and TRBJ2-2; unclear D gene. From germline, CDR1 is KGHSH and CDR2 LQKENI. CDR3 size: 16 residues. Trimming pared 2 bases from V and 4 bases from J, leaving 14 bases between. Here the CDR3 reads CASSPEAFGFTGELFF. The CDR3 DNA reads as TGTGCCAGCTCACCAGAGGCTTTTGGTTTCACCGGGGAGCTGTTTTTT.

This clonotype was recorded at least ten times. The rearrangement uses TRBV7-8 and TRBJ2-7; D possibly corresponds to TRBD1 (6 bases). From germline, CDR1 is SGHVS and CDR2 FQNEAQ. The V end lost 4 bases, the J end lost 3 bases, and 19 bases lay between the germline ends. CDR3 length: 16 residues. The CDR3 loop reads CASSSKGVHGIYEQYF. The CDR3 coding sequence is TGTGCCAGCAGCTCAAAGGGGGTGCATGGGATCTACGAGCAGTACTTC.

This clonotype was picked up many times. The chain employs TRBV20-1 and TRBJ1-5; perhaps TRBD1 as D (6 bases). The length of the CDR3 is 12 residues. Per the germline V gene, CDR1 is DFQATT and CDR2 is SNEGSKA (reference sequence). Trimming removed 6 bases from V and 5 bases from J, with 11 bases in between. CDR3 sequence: CSASKGDQPQHF. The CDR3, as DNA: TGCAGTGCGAGTAAGGGGGATCAGCCCCAGCATTTT.

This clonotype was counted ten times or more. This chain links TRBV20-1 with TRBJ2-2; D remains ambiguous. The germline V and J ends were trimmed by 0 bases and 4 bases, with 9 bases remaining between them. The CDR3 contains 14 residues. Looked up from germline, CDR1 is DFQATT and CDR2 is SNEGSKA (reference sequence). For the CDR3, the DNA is TGCAGTGCTAGAGAGATGGGTAGCACCGGGGAGCTGTTTTTT. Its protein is CSAREMGSTGELFF.

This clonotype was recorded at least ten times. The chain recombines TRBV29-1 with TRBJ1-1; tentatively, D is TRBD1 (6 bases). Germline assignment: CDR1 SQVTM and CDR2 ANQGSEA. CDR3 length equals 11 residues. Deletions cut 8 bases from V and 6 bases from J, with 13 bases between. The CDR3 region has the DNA TGCAGCATGTACGGGGGCGCTGAAGCTTTCTTT. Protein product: CSMYGGAEAFF.

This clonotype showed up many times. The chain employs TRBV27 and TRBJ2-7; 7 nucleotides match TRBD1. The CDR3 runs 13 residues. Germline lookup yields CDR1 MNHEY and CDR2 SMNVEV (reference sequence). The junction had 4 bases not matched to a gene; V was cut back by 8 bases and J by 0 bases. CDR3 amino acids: CASGDSFSYEQYF. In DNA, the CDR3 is TGTGCCAGCGGGGACAGCTTCTCCTACGAGCAGTACTTC.

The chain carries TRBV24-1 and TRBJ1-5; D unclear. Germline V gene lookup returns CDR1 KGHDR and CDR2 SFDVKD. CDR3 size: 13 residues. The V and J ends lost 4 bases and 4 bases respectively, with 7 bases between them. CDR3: CATSERSNQPQHF. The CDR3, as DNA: TGTGCCACCAGTGAACGGAGTAATCAGCCCCAGCATTTT.

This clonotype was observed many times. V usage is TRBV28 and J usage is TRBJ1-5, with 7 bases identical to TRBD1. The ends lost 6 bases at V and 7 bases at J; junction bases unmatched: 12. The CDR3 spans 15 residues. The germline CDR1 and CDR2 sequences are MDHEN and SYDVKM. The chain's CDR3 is CASRPPDRVNQPQHF. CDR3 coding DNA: TGTGCCAGCAGACCTCCCGACAGGGTGAACCAGCCCCAGCATTTT.

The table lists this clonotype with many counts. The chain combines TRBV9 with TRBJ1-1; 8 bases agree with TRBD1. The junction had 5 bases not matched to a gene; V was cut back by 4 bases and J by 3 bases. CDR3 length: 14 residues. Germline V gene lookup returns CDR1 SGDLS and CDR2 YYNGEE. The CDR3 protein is CASSFRGQDTEAFF. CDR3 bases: TGTGCCAGCAGCTTCCGGGGACAGGACACTGAAGCTTTCTTT.

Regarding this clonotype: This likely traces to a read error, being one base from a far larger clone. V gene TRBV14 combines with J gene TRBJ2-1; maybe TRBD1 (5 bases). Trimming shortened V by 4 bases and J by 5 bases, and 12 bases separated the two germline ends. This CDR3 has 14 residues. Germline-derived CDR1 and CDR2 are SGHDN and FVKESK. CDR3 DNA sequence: TGTGCCAGCAGCCTGCGTCAGGGCGACAATGAGCAGTTCTTC. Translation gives CASSLRQGDNEQFF.

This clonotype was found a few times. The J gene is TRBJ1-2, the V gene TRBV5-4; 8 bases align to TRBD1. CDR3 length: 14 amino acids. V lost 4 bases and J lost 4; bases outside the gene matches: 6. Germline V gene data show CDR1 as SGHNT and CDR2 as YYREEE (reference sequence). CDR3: CASSPGQGSYGYTF. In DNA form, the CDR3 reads TGTGCCAGCAGCCCAGGACAGGGTTCCTATGGCTACACCTTC.

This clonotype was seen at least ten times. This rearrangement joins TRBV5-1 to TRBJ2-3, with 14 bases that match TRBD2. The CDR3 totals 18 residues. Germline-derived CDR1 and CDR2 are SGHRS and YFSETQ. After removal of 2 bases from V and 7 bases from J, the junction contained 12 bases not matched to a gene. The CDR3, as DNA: TGCGCCAGCAGCTTACACCAAGGGACTAGCGGGGGTTCCTATACGCAGTATTTT. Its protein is CASSLHQGTSGGSYTQYF.

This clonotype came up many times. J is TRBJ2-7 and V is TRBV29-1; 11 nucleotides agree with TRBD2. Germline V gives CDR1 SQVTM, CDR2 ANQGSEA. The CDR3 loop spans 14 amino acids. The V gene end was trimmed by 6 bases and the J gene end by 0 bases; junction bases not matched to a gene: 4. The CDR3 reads CSVITSGGSYEQYF. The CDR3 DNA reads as TGCAGCGTGATTACTAGCGGGGGCTCCTACGAGCAGTACTTC.

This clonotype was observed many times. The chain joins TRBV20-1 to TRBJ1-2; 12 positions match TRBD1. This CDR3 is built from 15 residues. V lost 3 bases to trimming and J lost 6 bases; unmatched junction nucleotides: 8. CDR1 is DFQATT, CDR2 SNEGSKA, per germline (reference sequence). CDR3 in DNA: TGCAGTGCTAGTGCCCCGGGACAGGGGGCAGATGGCTACACCTTC. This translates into CSASAPGQGADGYTF.

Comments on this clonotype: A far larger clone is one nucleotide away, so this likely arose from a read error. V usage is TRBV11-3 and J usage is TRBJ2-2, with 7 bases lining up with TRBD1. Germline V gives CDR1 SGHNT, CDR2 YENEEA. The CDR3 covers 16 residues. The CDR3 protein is CASISAGTANTGELLF. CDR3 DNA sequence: TGTGCCAGCATCAGCGCCGGGACAGCGAACACCGGGGAGCTGCTTTTT. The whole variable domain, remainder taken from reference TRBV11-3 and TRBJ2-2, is EAGVVQSPRYKIIEKKQPVAFWCNPISGHNTLYWYLQNLGQGPELLIRYENEEAVDDSQLPKDRFSAERLKGVDSTLKIQPAELGDSAVYLCASISAGTANTGELLFGEGSRLTVL.

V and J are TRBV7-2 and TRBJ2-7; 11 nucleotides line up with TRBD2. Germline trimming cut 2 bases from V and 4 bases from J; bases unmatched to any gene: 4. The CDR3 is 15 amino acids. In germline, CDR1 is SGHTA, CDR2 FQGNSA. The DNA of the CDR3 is TGTGCCAGCAGCTTAACTAGCGGGAGTAATTACGAGCAGTACTTC. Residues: CASSLTSGSNYEQYF.

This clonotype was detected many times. CDR3 loop: CASSPGLAGAGELFF. CDR3 DNA: TGTGCCAGCAGCCCTGGACTAGCGGGAGCCGGGGAGCTGTTTTTT. The rearrangement links TRBV7-9 to TRBJ2-2; 13 positions agree with TRBD2. This CDR3 region has 15 residues. J was trimmed by 6 bases and V by 5 bases; bases with no gene match: 3. CDR1 and CDR2 (germline): SEHNR, FQNEAQ (reference sequence).